This TCR beta chain was obtained from a study of cytomegalovirus exposure and HLA in healthy donors. Findings and caveats of the study: As a later analysis showed, a missense DCLRE1C variant was linked to trimming of TCR beta V- and J-genes.

Trimming took 5 bases from V and 6 from J, leaving 11 bases between them. In germline, CDR1 is MNHNS, CDR2 SASEGT. The CDR3 covers 14 residues. PCR used 60 Vbeta primers and 13 Jbeta primers. TCRdb's copy holds only in-frame clones and misses some; the assay was immunoSEQ multiplex PCR. The sample carries 150,000 or so clones, approximately 82% recorded once. This clone has only a few counts. Its antigen is not identified. The origin of this receptor is a man aged 35 to 55 in good health and CMV-seronegative. The J gene is TRBJ1-6, the V gene TRBV6-1; a weak D match, TRBD1 (6 bases). Input material: PBMCs. This CDR3 is CASSMTGFNSPLHF. The CDR3 bases are TGTGCCAGCAGTATGACAGGCTTTAATTCACCCCTCCACTTT.